This T cell receptor (beta chain) was sequenced in a study of tumor-infiltrating lymphocytes in primary liver carcinoma (dated 2017 in TCRdb). Regarding the complete study: Between November 2015 and early 2016, five patients in China with histopathologically diagnosed primary liver carcinoma had surgical resection. Reproducibility between technical replicate repertoires was high, with correlation coefficients above 0.98 and mean shared-clone rates roughly 0.91. Each sample produced roughly 3.65 to 8 million productive TCRbeta reads, and read depth showed no significant difference between tissue types. The five patients, three men and two women aged 30 to 69 years, had hepatocellular carcinoma (four) or combined HCC and intrahepatic cholangiocarcinoma (one). Tumors of the five patients were stage T1-T3 N0M0 with maximum diameters of roughly 4.2 to 11 cm. A total of 35 or so specimens from 5 patients, comprising approximately 25 tumor regions, 5 adjacent noncancerous liver tissues and 5 peripheral blood samples, were covered by TCRbeta repertoire sequencing. Across five regions of each liver tumor, along with adjacent normal tissue and blood, the study brought together TCRbeta repertoire sequencing, expression microarrays and whole-exome sequencing. Here is what the overall study found, with its caveats: Bulk unsorted samples precluded comparing CD4+ and CD8+ T cell repertoires. Because only the TCR beta chain was sequenced and unpaired alpha chains were not captured, true repertoire diversity is likely underestimated. Compared with blood, tumors had a significantly larger share of the repertoire taken up by the top 250 clones (p = 0.039). With just four or five patients in the study, the authors point out that the findings should be validated in a larger study. Repertoire overlap was higher between tumor regions (mean roughly 35%) than tumor-adjacent (approximately 17%) or tumor-blood (about 14%) pairs, consistent with antigen-driven expansion.

Notes on this clonotype: Its antigen specificity is not known. No much larger clone exists at a distance of one base, and base qualities are not known.

RNA from unsorted whole blood was extracted with TRIzol reagent, and germline DNA was obtained with the DNeasy Blood & Tissue kit. Chronic HBV infection was present in the patients, and the patients were treatment-naive at sampling. Around 4 milliliters of peripheral blood were collected into K2EDTA tubes before surgery. TCRbeta-specific cDNA was reverse-transcribed from about 500 ng total RNA using a constant-region primer and ProtoScript II reverse transcriptase. The TCRbeta libraries were prepared through three rounds of nested multiplex PCR following a slightly modified ARM-PCR procedure. The first two PCR rounds used multiplex TRBV1-TRBV30 forward primers with a Cbeta reverse primer, each for around 10 cycles. Sample barcodes and Illumina adapters were added in a final 25-cycle PCR using Deep VentR polymerase. Amplicons of 200-500 bp were gel-purified with a QIAquick gel extraction kit before sequencing. The TCRbeta amplicons were sequenced with 250-bp paired-end reads on an Illumina HiSeq 2500. On the study's bioinformatics: Trimmomatic v0.33 was used to quality-trim the reads, and FLASH v1.2.11 was used to merge paired reads so that full CDR3 sequences could be recovered. V, D and J germline segments were assigned to the rearranged TCRbeta sequences using MiGEC v1.2.1b. Clonotype statistics and Shannon-Wiener diversity indices were computed with VDJtools v1.0.0. To cut down on sampling bias, every analysis after diversity analysis relied on just the 250 most abundant clonotypes from each sample. TCRdb redid the processing of the public reads, applying fastp at Q25 and MiXCR, and retained in-frame beta chains. Rows merge per CDR3 protein into single entries with the most common DNA and genes. For this entry, the V and J calls and clone size follow TCRdb and not the study's own pipeline. Counted in this sample were about 180,000 distinct CDR3 sequences; about 60% of them appeared once. The biggest ten clones account for approximately 65% of the sample.

From the germline V gene (reference sequence), CDR1 is GTSNPN and CDR2 is SVGIG. Including cysteine and phenylalanine, the CDR3 has 15 amino acids. Only the CDR3 DNA is retained, 45 bases long and in frame from the first base. V loses 0 bases of germline sequence and J loses 0 bases, and the interval between the two ends is 11 bases. This TCR was recovered from a man aged 35 to 55 with primary liver carcinoma and hepatitis B virus infection. The V gene is TRBV30 and the J gene is TRBJ1-1; the D gene is perhaps TRBD1, from 5 matching bases. The sequenced material came from peripheral blood. The CDR3 protein: CAWSVSMGLNTEAFF. The sequenced DNA is TGTGCCTGGAGTGTATCTATGGGACTGAACACTGAAGCTTTCTTT. This CDR3, with the reference TRBV30 and TRBJ1-1 proteins standing in past its ends, gives the full variable domain SQTIHQWPATLVQPVGSPLSLECTVEGTSNPNLYWYRQAAGRGLQLLFYSVGIGQISSEVPQNLSASRPQDRQFILSSKKLLLSDSGFYLCAWSVSMGLNTEAFFGQGTRLTVV.